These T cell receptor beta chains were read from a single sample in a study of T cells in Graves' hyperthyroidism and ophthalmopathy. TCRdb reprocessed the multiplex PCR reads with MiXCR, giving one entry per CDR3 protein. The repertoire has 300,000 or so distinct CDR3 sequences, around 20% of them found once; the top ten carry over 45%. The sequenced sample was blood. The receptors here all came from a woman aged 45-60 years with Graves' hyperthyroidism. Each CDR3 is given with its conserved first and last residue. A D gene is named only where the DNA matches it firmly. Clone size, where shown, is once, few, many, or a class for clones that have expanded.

CDR3aa: CAGEGRGANVLTF
CDR3nt: TGTGCCGGAGAAGGGAGGGGGGCCAACGTCCTGACTTTC
j_gene: TRBJ2-6
d_gene: -
v_gene: TRBV30
abundance: -
len: 13

CDR3aa: CASSRGTGYEQYF
CDR3nt: TGTGCTAGCAGCCGCGGGACAGGCTACGAGCAGTACTTC
j_gene: TRBJ2-7
d_gene: TRBD1
v_gene: TRBV7-7
abundance: many
len: 13

CDR3aa: CASSLSGVSTDTQYF
CDR3nt: TGCGCCAGCAGCTTAAGCGGGGTCAGCACAGATACGCAGTATTTT
j_gene: TRBJ2-3
d_gene: TRBD2
v_gene: TRBV5-1
abundance: many
len: 15

CDR3aa: CASRERGTTTGELFF
CDR3nt: TGTGCCAGCAGGGAGAGAGGGACGACGACCGGGGAGCTGTTTTTT
j_gene: TRBJ2-2
d_gene: -
v_gene: TRBV3-1
abundance: -
len: 15

CDR3aa: CASRVPNGNTIYF
CDR3nt: TGTGCCAGCAGGGTGCCTAATGGAAACACCATATATTTT
j_gene: TRBJ1-3
d_gene: -
v_gene: TRBV28
abundance: -
len: 13

CDR3aa: CASSYGYGGTEAFF
CDR3nt: TGTGCCAGCAGTTACGGTTACGGAGGAACTGAAGCTTTCTTT
j_gene: TRBJ1-1
d_gene: -
v_gene: TRBV7-2
abundance: many
len: 14

CDR3aa: CASSVGSGTGMYEQYF
CDR3nt: TGTGCCAGCTCAGTTGGTTCCGGGACAGGGATGTACGAGCAGTACTTC
j_gene: TRBJ2-7
d_gene: TRBD1
v_gene: TRBV28
abundance: many
len: 16

CDR3aa: CASSLGRRGYEQYF
CDR3nt: TGTGCCAGCAGCTTGGGTCGTCGCGGCTACGAGCAGTACTTC
j_gene: TRBJ2-7
d_gene: -
v_gene: TRBV11-1
abundance: -
len: 14

CDR3aa: CASSLGKQETQYF
CDR3nt: TGCGCCAGCAGCTTGGGGAAACAAGAGACCCAGTACTTC
j_gene: TRBJ2-5
d_gene: -
v_gene: TRBV5-1
abundance: -
len: 13

CDR3aa: CASRGEEPQHF
CDR3nt: TGTGCCAGCAGGGGGGAGGAGCCCCAGCATTTT
j_gene: TRBJ1-5
d_gene: -
v_gene: TRBV2
abundance: -
len: 11

CDR3aa: CASSLPLTGVRDTQYF
CDR3nt: TGTGCCAGCAGCTTACCACTCACAGGGGTCAGGGATACGCAGTATTTT
j_gene: TRBJ2-3
d_gene: TRBD1
v_gene: TRBV5-5
abundance: -
len: 16

CDR3aa: CASSFGQFGEKLFF
CDR3nt: TGTGCCAGCAGTTTCGGACAGTTCGGGGAAAAACTGTTTTTT
j_gene: TRBJ1-4
d_gene: -
v_gene: TRBV27
abundance: -
len: 14

CDR3aa: CASSYQQGMNGYTF
CDR3nt: TGTGCCAGCAGTTACCAACAGGGGATGAATGGCTACACCTTC
j_gene: TRBJ1-2
d_gene: TRBD1
v_gene: TRBV6-5
abundance: many
len: 14

CDR3aa: CASAYLGREAFF
CDR3nt: TGTGCCTCCGCTTATTTGGGGCGGGAAGCTTTCTTT
j_gene: TRBJ1-1
d_gene: -
v_gene: TRBV11-3
abundance: many
len: 12

CDR3aa: CASSALQGAMGGYTF
CDR3nt: TGTGCCAGCAGCGCCCTACAGGGGGCCATGGGTGGCTACACCTTC
j_gene: TRBJ1-2
d_gene: TRBD1
v_gene: TRBV7-9
abundance: many
len: 15

CDR3aa: CASSVEGDEQYF
CDR3nt: TGCGCCAGCAGTGTCGAGGGGGACGAGCAGTACTTC
j_gene: TRBJ2-7
d_gene: -
v_gene: TRBV10-2
abundance: -
len: 12

CDR3aa: CASSSPASGSRDTQYF
CDR3nt: TGTGCCAGCAGTTCCCCCGCTAGCGGGAGTCGGGATACGCAGTATTTT
j_gene: TRBJ2-3
d_gene: TRBD2
v_gene: TRBV28
abundance: many
len: 16

CDR3aa: CSAPPGPVSYEQYF
CDR3nt: TGCAGTGCTCCCCCGGGACCGGTCTCCTACGAGCAGTACTTC
j_gene: TRBJ2-7
d_gene: -
v_gene: TRBV20-1
abundance: once
len: 14

CDR3aa: CASSQDTNIQYF
CDR3nt: TGCGCCAGCAGCCAGGACACAAACATTCAGTACTTC
j_gene: TRBJ2-4
d_gene: -
v_gene: TRBV5-1
abundance: -
len: 12

CDR3aa: CASSLATRHDTQYF
CDR3nt: TGTGCCAGCAGTTTGGCTACCCGCCATGATACGCAGTATTTT
j_gene: TRBJ2-3
d_gene: -
v_gene: TRBV28
abundance: many
len: 14

CDR3aa: CASSLEGVSGNTIYF
CDR3nt: TGTGCCAGCAGCTTAGAGGGGGTCTCGGGAAACACCATATATTTT
j_gene: TRBJ1-3
d_gene: -
v_gene: TRBV7-2
abundance: few
len: 15

CDR3aa: CASSQANNGYTF
CDR3nt: TGTGCCAGCAGCCAAGCAAATAATGGCTACACCTTC
j_gene: TRBJ1-2
d_gene: -
v_gene: TRBV28
abundance: -
len: 12

CDR3aa: CASSLGPSTDTQYF
CDR3nt: TGCGCCAGCAGCTTGGGCCCTAGCACAGATACGCAGTATTTT
j_gene: TRBJ2-3
d_gene: -
v_gene: TRBV5-1
abundance: many
len: 14

CDR3aa: CASQFDRSGANVLTF
CDR3nt: TGTGCCAGTCAATTTGATCGATCTGGGGCCAACGTCCTGACTTTC
j_gene: TRBJ2-6
d_gene: -
v_gene: TRBV10-3
abundance: -
len: 15

CDR3aa: CASSEGLREEDDTQYF
CDR3nt: TGTGCCAGCAGTGAAGGCTTGCGGGAGGAGGATGATACGCAGTATTTT
j_gene: TRBJ2-3
d_gene: TRBD2
v_gene: TRBV2
abundance: many
len: 16

CDR3aa: CATKTSGRTGELFF
CDR3nt: TGTGCCACCAAGACTAGCGGGAGGACCGGGGAGCTGTTTTTT
j_gene: TRBJ2-2
d_gene: TRBD2
v_gene: TRBV7-2
abundance: few
len: 14

CDR3aa: CASSLVWTGENTGELFF
CDR3nt: TGTGCCAGCAGCTTAGTTTGGACAGGGGAAAACACCGGGGAGCTGTTTTTT
j_gene: TRBJ2-2
d_gene: TRBD1
v_gene: TRBV7-9
abundance: -
len: 17

CDR3aa: CASSPPTRGVGTEAFF
CDR3nt: TGTGCCAGCTCACCACCGACGAGGGGCGTCGGCACTGAAGCTTTCTTT
j_gene: TRBJ1-1
d_gene: -
v_gene: TRBV18
abundance: many
len: 16

CDR3aa: CSARGHGRGQPQHF
CDR3nt: TGCAGTGCTAGGGGGCACGGGAGGGGACAGCCCCAGCATTTT
j_gene: TRBJ1-5
d_gene: -
v_gene: TRBV20-1
abundance: many
len: 14

CDR3aa: CASQRAGRSQYF
CDR3nt: TGTGCTAGCCAGAGGGCCGGTAGGTCCCAGTACTTC
j_gene: TRBJ2-5
d_gene: -
v_gene: TRBV12-5
abundance: -
len: 12

CDR3aa: CASSPSRTSPGGYTF
CDR3nt: TGTGCCAGCTCACCCTCTCGGACAAGCCCTGGTGGCTACACCTTC
j_gene: TRBJ1-2
d_gene: -
v_gene: TRBV18
abundance: many
len: 15

CDR3aa: CASSPTSNTEAFF
CDR3nt: TGTGCCAGCAGCCCTACATCGAACACTGAAGCTTTCTTT
j_gene: TRBJ1-1
d_gene: -
v_gene: TRBV6-1
abundance: many
len: 13

CDR3aa: CASSLARNNPVAFF
CDR3nt: TGTGCCAGCAGTTTAGCGCGTAACAATCCGGTCGCTTTCTTT
j_gene: TRBJ1-1
d_gene: -
v_gene: TRBV12-3/TRBV12-4
abundance: -
len: 14

CDR3aa: CASSVEAGLNTEAFF
CDR3nt: TGTGCCAGCAGCGTAGAGGCAGGCTTGAACACTGAAGCTTTCTTT
j_gene: TRBJ1-1
d_gene: -
v_gene: TRBV9
abundance: many
len: 15

CDR3aa: CASSLEAETQYF
CDR3nt: TGTGCCAGCAGCTTAGAGGCAGAGACCCAGTACTTC
j_gene: TRBJ2-5
d_gene: -
v_gene: TRBV6-9
abundance: -
len: 12

CDR3aa: CASRPTTWGGTEAFF
CDR3nt: TGTGCCAGCAGACCAACGACCTGGGGAGGCACTGAAGCTTTCTTT
j_gene: TRBJ1-1
d_gene: -
v_gene: TRBV7-9
abundance: -
len: 15

CDR3aa: CASSLNRVEYNEQYF
CDR3nt: TGTGCCAGCAGCCTGAACAGGGTTGAGTACAACGAGCAGTACTTC
j_gene: TRBJ2-7
d_gene: -
v_gene: TRBV4-2
abundance: few
len: 15

CDR3aa: CASSLNPGFSNTEAFF
CDR3nt: TGCGCCAGCAGCTTAAATCCAGGGTTTTCGAACACTGAAGCTTTCTTT
j_gene: TRBJ1-1
d_gene: -
v_gene: TRBV5-1
abundance: many
len: 16

CDR3aa: CASSDQGGGSEQYF
CDR3nt: TGTGCCAGCAGTGACCAGGGAGGGGGAAGCGAGCAGTACTTC
j_gene: TRBJ2-7
d_gene: -
v_gene: TRBV6-1
abundance: many
len: 14

CDR3aa: CASSGQYQETQYF
CDR3nt: TGTGCCAGCAGTGGACAGTACCAAGAGACCCAGTACTTC
j_gene: TRBJ2-5
d_gene: -
v_gene: TRBV2
abundance: many
len: 13

CDR3aa: CASSVQGHNSPLHF
CDR3nt: TGTGCCAGCAGCGTGCAGGGGCATAATTCACCCCTCCACTTT
j_gene: TRBJ1-6
d_gene: -
v_gene: TRBV9
abundance: few
len: 14

CDR3aa: CASRVLQVNQPQHF
CDR3nt: TGTGCCAGCAGGGTCCTACAGGTCAATCAGCCCCAGCATTTT
j_gene: TRBJ1-5
d_gene: -
v_gene: TRBV6-2/TRBV6-3
abundance: few
len: 14

CDR3aa: CASSKGLYEQYF
CDR3nt: TGTGCCAGCAGCAAAGGCCTTTACGAGCAGTACTTC
j_gene: TRBJ2-7
d_gene: -
v_gene: TRBV7-9
abundance: many
len: 12

CDR3aa: CASTIGTSANYGYTF
CDR3nt: TGTGCCAGCACCATCGGGACGTCCGCTAACTATGGCTACACCTTC
j_gene: TRBJ1-2
d_gene: -
v_gene: TRBV6-1
abundance: few
len: 15

CDR3aa: CSARGSASSYNEQFF
CDR3nt: TGCAGTGCTAGGGGCTCCGCGAGCTCCTACAATGAGCAGTTCTTC
j_gene: TRBJ2-1
d_gene: -
v_gene: TRBV20-1
abundance: -
len: 15

CDR3aa: CASSQGGRGAQHF
CDR3nt: TGTGCCAGCAGCCAGGGGGGGCGAGGAGCCCAGCATTTT
j_gene: TRBJ1-5
d_gene: -
v_gene: TRBV3-1
abundance: many
len: 13

CDR3aa: CASSGPGTGEVNEQFF
CDR3nt: TGTGCCAGCAGCGGGCCCGGGACAGGGGAGGTCAATGAGCAGTTCTTC
j_gene: TRBJ2-1
d_gene: TRBD1
v_gene: TRBV9
abundance: -
len: 16

CDR3aa: CASSSADRVSEQYF
CDR3nt: TGTGCCAGCAGCTCGGCGGACAGGGTTTCCGAGCAGTACTTC
j_gene: TRBJ2-7
d_gene: TRBD1
v_gene: TRBV11-2
abundance: many
len: 14